A selection of T cell receptor beta chains follows, all from one sample in a study of beta chain features in type 1 diabetes. This table comes from immunoSEQ multiplex PCR, and its TCRdb copy is limited to in-frame clones, with some not included. The sample lists hundreds of thousands of clones, 15% to 20% occurring once. Sequenced sample: naive CD4+ T cells from blood. The receptors here all came from a woman aged 18-29 years in good health. Both conserved end residues are part of each CDR3. Size is omitted from some rows. Given values are once, few, many or a class for expanded clones.

j_call: TRBJ2-1; v_call: TRBV21-1; clone_size: NA; cdr3_aa: CASRFGLSEKYNEQFF
j_call: TRBJ1-1; v_call: TRBV6-6; clone_size: NA; cdr3_aa: CASRDRGALEAFF
j_call: TRBJ1-2; v_call: TRBV20-1; clone_size: NA; cdr3_aa: CSASGGYGYTF
j_call: TRBJ2-7; v_call: TRBV9; clone_size: once; cdr3_aa: CASSVASGVSGGPYEQYF
j_call: TRBJ2-3; v_call: TRBV29-1; clone_size: few; cdr3_aa: CSVRQGGTDTQYF
j_call: TRBJ2-6; v_call: TRBV15; clone_size: few; cdr3_aa: CATSRMILSGANVLTF
j_call: TRBJ2-6; v_call: TRBV9; clone_size: few; cdr3_aa: CASSVQGSGANVLTF
j_call: TRBJ2-2; v_call: TRBV5-5; clone_size: NA; cdr3_aa: CASSLAPGLNTGELFF
j_call: TRBJ1-1; v_call: TRBV10-3; clone_size: NA; cdr3_aa: CAIREPGQGYTEAFF
j_call: TRBJ2-7; v_call: TRBV7-9; clone_size: few; cdr3_aa: CASSKDRGSSYEQYF
j_call: TRBJ2-2; v_call: TRBV9; clone_size: NA; cdr3_aa: CASSVTDGYTGELFF
j_call: TRBJ2-2; v_call: TRBV6-6; clone_size: NA; cdr3_aa: CASSYLGMRELFF
j_call: TRBJ2-1; v_call: TRBV7-2; clone_size: few; cdr3_aa: CASSLGSPLSSYNEQFF
j_call: TRBJ1-3; v_call: TRBV19; clone_size: NA; cdr3_aa: CASSRGNTIYF
j_call: TRBJ2-7; v_call: TRBV6-6; clone_size: NA; cdr3_aa: CASTRGQGVYEQYF
j_call: TRBJ2-7; v_call: TRBV5-6; clone_size: NA; cdr3_aa: CASSLAGTGLYEQYF
j_call: TRBJ2-3; v_call: TRBV5-4; clone_size: NA; cdr3_aa: CASSVSSGTDTQYF
j_call: TRBJ2-7; v_call: TRBV5-4; clone_size: NA; cdr3_aa: CASSLGGNPYEQYF
j_call: TRBJ2-7; v_call: TRBV6-1; clone_size: NA; cdr3_aa: CASSEQHRGTLSYEQYF
j_call: TRBJ2-5; v_call: TRBV7-9; clone_size: NA; cdr3_aa: CASSLEGRGAETQYF
j_call: TRBJ1-5; v_call: TRBV4-3; clone_size: NA; cdr3_aa: CASSQDGNQPQHF
j_call: TRBJ2-7; v_call: TRBV25-1; clone_size: NA; cdr3_aa: CASSDWTSGRLYEQYF
j_call: TRBJ2-7; v_call: TRBV11-1; clone_size: once; cdr3_aa: CASTGLAGAYEQYF
j_call: TRBJ2-7; v_call: TRBV6-1; clone_size: NA; cdr3_aa: CASSPDRVIEQYF
j_call: TRBJ1-2; v_call: TRBV28; clone_size: few; cdr3_aa: CASSAYSYGYTF
j_call: TRBJ2-7; v_call: TRBV7-2; clone_size: NA; cdr3_aa: CASSLAPGLAYEQYF
j_call: TRBJ2-5; v_call: TRBV5-1; clone_size: few; cdr3_aa: CASSAGVGASQETQYF
j_call: TRBJ2-5; v_call: TRBV28; clone_size: once; cdr3_aa: CASSLLVGTQYF
j_call: TRBJ2-5; v_call: TRBV5-4; clone_size: NA; cdr3_aa: CASSLVPGRGETQYF
j_call: TRBJ1-5; v_call: TRBV27; clone_size: few; cdr3_aa: CASSSQTGSQPQHF
j_call: TRBJ2-5; v_call: TRBV7-2; clone_size: few; cdr3_aa: CASSLVGHSGKTQYF
j_call: TRBJ2-5; v_call: TRBV9; clone_size: NA; cdr3_aa: CASTPRGTMRETQYF
j_call: TRBJ2-2; v_call: TRBV27; clone_size: NA; cdr3_aa: CASSLSRTRTGELFF
j_call: TRBJ1-5; v_call: TRBV10-3; clone_size: NA; cdr3_aa: CAISESWGNQPQHF
j_call: TRBJ2-3; v_call: TRBV29-1; clone_size: NA; cdr3_aa: CSVLGRTSDTQYF
j_call: TRBJ2-1; v_call: TRBV28; clone_size: NA; cdr3_aa: CASRQGPYNEQFF
j_call: TRBJ1-5; v_call: TRBV19; clone_size: few; cdr3_aa: CASSTMVGNQPQHF